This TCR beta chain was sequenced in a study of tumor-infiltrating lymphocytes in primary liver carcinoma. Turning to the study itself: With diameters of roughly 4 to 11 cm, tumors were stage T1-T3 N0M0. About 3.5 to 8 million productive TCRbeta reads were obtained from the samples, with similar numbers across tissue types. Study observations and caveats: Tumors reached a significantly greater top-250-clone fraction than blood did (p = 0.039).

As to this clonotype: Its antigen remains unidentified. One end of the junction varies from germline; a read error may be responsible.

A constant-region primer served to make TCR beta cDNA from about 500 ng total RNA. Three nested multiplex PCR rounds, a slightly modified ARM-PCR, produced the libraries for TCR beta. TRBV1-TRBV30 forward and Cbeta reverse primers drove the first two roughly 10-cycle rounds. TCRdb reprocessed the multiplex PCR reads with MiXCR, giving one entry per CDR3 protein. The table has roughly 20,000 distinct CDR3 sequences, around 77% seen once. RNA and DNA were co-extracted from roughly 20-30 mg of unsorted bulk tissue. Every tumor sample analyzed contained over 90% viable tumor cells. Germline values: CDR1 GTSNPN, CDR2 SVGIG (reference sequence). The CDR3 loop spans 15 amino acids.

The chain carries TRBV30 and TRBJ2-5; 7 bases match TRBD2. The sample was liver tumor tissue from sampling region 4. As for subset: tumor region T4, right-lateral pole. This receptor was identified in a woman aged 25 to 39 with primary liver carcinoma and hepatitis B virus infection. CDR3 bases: TGTGCATGGAGTGTACTGATCGGGAGGAAAGAGACCCAGTACTTC. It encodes CAWSVLIGRKETQYF.